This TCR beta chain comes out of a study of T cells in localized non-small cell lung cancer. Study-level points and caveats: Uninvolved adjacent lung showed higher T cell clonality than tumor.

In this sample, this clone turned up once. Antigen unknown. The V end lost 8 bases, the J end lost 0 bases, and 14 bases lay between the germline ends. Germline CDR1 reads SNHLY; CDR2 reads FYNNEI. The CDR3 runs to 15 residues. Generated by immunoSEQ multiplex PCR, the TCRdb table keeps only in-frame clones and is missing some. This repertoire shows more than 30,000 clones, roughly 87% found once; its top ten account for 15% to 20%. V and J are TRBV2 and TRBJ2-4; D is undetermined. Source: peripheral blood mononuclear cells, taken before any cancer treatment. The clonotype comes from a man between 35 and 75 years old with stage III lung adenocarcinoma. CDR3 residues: CASLGGVLAKNIQYF. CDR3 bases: TGTGCCAGCCTGGGCGGAGTTTTAGCCAAAAACATTCAGTACTTC.